This T cell receptor (beta chain) was identified in a study of shared clonotypes between healthy human individuals. Both subsets, CD45RA+ naive and CD45RA-negative memory, were split from the CD4+ cells. Profiling relied on immunoSEQ multiplex PCR, and the TCRdb table lists in-frame clones only, not all of them. The sample holds roughly 2,500,000 clones; roughly 93% are singletons and the top ten take roughly 0.39%. This CDR3 contains 16 residues. V was cut by 5 bases and J by 4 bases, with 15 bases left in between. Germline CDR1 and CDR2: SGHAT and FQNNGV. The V call is TRBV11-2, the J call TRBJ2-6; no reliable D call. The sequence derives from a man aged 18 to 35 in good health. Some clones in this sample may be carry-over from other donors' samples. Sequencing used naive CD4+ T cells from PBMCs. Subset given: CD45RA+ positively selected. CDR3 residues: CASSLGPIGGANVLTF. The CDR3, as DNA: TGTGCCAGCAGCCTAGGCCCCATAGGAGGGGCCAACGTCCTGACTTTC.